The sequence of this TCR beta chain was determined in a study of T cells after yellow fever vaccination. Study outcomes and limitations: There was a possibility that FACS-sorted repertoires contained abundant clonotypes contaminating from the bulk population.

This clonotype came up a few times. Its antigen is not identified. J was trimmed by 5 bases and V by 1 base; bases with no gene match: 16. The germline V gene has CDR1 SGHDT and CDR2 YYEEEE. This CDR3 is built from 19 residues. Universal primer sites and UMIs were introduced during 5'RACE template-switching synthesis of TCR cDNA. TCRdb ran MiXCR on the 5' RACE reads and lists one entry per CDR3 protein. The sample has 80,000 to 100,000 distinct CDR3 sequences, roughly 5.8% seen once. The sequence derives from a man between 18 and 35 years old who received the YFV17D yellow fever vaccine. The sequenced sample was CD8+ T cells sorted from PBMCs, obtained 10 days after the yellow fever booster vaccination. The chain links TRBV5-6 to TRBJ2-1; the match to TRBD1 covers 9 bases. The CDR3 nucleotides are TGTGCCAGCAGCTTGTGGGACAGGGTGGATTATTTTGTGGACAATGAGCAGTTCTTC. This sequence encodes CASSLWDRVDYFVDNEQFF. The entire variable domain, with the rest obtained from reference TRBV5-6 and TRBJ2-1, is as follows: DAGVTQSPTHLIKTRGQQVTLRCSPKSGHDTVSWYQQALGQGPQFIFQYYEEEERQRGNFPDRFSGHQFPNYSSELNVNALLLGDSALYLCASSLWDRVDYFVDNEQFFGPGTRLTVL.